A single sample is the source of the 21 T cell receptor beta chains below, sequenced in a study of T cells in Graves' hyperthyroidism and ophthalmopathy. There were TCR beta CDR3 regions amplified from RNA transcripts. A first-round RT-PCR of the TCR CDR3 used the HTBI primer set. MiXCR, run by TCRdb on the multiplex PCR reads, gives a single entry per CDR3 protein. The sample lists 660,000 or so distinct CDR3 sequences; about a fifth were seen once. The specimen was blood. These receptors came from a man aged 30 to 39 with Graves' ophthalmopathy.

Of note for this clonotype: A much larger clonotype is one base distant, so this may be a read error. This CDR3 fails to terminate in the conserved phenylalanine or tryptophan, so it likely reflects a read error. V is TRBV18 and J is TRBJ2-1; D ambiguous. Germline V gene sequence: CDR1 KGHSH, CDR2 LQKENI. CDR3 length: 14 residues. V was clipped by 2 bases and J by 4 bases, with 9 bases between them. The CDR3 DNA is TGTGCCAGCTCACCATCAACTATATACAATGAGCAGTTCCTC. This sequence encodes CASSPSTIYNEQFL.

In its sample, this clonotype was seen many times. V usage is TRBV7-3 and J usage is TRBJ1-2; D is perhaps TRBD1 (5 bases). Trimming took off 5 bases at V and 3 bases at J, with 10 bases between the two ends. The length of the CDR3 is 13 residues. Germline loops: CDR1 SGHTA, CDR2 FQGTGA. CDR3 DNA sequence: TGTGCCAGCAGCGCGGGACCGGACTATGGCTACACCTTC. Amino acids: CASSAGPDYGYTF.

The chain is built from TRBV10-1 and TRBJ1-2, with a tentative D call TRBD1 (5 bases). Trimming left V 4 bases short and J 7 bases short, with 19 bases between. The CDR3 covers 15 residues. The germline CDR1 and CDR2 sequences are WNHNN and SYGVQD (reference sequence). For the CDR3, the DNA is TGCGCCAGCAGTGCGTGGCACCAGGGACGGGGTGGCTACACCTTC. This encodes CASSAWHQGRGGYTF.

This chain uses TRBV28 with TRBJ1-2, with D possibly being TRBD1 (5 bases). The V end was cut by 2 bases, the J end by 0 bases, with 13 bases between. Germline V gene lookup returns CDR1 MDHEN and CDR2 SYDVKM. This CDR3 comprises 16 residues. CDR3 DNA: TGTGCCAGCAGTTTAGTCCGCCGGGGCTCTAACTATGGCTACACCTTC. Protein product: CASSLVRRGSNYGYTF.

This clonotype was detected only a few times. CDR3 amino acids: CASSVRDGHNEQFF. CDR3 bases: TGTGCCAGCTCGGTTCGGGATGGACACAATGAGCAGTTCTTC. This chain connects TRBV18 to TRBJ2-1; TRBD2 might be the D (5 bases). The CDR3 sequence is 14 residues long. Deletions cut 6 bases from V and 5 bases from J, with 14 bases between. Germline V gives CDR1 KGHSH, CDR2 LQKENI.

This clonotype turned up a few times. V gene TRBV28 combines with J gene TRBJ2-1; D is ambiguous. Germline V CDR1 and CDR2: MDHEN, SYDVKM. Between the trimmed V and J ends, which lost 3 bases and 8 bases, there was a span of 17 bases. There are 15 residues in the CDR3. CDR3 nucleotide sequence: TGTGCCAGCAGTTTCGCCACCCGGGTGTCGTATGAGCAGTTCTTC. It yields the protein CASSFATRVSYEQFF.

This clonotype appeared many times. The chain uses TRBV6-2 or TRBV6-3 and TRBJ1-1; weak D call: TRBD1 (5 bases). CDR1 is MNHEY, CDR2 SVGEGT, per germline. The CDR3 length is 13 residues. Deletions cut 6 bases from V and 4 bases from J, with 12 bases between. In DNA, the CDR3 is TGTGCCAGCAGGCCGGGGCAGCCCACTGAAGCTTTCTTT. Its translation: CASRPGQPTEAFF.

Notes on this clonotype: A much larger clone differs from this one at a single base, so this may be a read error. The CDR3 loop reads CASSYLYEQFF. The CDR3 DNA follows: TGTGCCAGCAGTTACCTCTACGAGCAGTTCTTC. The J gene is TRBJ2-7, the V gene TRBV6-5; D uncertain. The J call may be incorrect, as the DNA end agrees better with TRBJ2-1. Germline CDR1 reads MNHEY; CDR2 reads SVGAGI. CDR3 length equals 11 residues.

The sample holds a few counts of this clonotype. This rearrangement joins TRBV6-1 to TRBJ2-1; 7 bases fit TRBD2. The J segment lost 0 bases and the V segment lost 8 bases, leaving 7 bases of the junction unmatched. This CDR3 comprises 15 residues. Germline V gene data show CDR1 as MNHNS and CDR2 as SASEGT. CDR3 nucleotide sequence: TGTGCCAGCGGCCGTAGCGGGCACTCCTACAATGAGCAGTTCTTC. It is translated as CASGRSGHSYNEQFF.

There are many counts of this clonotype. CDR3 bases: TGCAGTGGCACTGATGGCACCGGGGAGCTGTTTTTT. It yields the protein CSGTDGTGELFF. The V gene is TRBV20-1, the J gene TRBJ2-2; D gene uncertain. This CDR3 comprises 12 residues. Germline CDR1 and CDR2: DFQATT and SNEGSKA (reference sequence). V was cut by 7 bases and J by 4 bases, with 10 bases left in between.

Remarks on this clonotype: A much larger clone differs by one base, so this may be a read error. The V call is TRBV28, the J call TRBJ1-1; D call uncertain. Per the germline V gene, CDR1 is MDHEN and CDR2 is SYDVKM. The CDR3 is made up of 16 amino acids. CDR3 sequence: CAGSFPSSDENTEAFF. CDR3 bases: TGTGCCGGCAGTTTCCCTTCGTCAGACGAGAACACTGAAGCTTTCTTT.

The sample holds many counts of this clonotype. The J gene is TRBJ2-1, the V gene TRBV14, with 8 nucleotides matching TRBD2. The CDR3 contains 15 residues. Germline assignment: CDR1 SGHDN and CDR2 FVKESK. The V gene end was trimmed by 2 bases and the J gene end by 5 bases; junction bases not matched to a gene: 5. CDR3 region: CASSQYGRGNNEQFF. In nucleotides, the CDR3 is TGTGCCAGCAGCCAATACGGGAGGGGGAACAATGAGCAGTTCTTC.

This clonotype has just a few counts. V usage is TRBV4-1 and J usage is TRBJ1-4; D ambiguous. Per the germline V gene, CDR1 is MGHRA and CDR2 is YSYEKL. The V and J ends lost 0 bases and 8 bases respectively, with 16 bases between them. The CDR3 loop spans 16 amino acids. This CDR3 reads CASSQDLGIYGEKLFF. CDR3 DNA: TGCGCCAGCAGCCAAGATCTCGGGATCTACGGGGAAAAACTGTTTTTT.

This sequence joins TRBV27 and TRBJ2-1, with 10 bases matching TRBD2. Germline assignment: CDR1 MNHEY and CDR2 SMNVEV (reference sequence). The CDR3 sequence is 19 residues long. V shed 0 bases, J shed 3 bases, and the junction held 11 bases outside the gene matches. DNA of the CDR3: TGTGCCAGCAGTTTATCGTGGAAGTCTAGCGGGAGTTTCTACAATGAGCAGTTCTTC. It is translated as CASSLSWKSSGSFYNEQFF.

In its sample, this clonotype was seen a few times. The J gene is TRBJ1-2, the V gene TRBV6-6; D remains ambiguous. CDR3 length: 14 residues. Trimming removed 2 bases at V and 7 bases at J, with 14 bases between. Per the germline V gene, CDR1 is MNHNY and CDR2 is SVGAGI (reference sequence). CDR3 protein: CASSYNRETGGYTF. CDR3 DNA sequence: TGTGCCAGCAGTTACAACCGGGAGACGGGTGGCTACACCTTC.

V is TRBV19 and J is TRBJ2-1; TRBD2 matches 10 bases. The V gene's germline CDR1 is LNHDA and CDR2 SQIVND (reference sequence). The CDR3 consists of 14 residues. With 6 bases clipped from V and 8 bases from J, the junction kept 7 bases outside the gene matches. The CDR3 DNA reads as TGTGCCAGTAGAGCTAGCGGGAGTTTGTATGAGCAGTTCTTC. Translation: CASRASGSLYEQFF.

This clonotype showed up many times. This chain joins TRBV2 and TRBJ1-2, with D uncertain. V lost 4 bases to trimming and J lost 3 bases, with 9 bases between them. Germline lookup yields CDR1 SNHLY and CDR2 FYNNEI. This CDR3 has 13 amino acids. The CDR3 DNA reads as TGTGCCAGCAGTGCGTATTTAGACTATGGCTACACCTTC. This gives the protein CASSAYLDYGYTF.

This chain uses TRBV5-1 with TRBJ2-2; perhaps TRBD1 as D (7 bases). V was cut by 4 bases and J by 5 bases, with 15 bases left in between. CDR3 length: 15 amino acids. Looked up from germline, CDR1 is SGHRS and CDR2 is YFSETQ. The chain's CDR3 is CASSRPGGGTGELFF. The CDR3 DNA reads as TGCGCCAGCAGCAGACCAGGGGGAGGTACCGGGGAGCTGTTTTTT.

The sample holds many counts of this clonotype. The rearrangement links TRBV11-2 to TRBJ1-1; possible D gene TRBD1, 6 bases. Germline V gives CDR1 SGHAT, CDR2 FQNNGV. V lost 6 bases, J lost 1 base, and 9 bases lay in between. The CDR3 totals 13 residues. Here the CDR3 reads CASRRGQNTEAFF. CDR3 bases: TGTGCCAGCAGGAGGGGACAGAACACTGAAGCTTTCTTT.

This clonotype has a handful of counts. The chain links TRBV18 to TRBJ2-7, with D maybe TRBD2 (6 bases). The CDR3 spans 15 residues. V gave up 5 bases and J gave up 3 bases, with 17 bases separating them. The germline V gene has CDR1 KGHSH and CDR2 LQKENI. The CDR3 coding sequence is TGTGCCAGCTCAGCCCGACTAGAAATTTACTACGAGCAGTACTTC. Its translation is CASSARLEIYYEQYF.

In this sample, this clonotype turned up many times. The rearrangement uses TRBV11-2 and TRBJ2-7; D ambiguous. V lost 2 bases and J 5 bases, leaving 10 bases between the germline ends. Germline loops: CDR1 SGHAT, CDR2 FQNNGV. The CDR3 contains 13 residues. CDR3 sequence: CASSLIEKHEQYF. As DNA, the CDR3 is TGTGCCAGCAGCTTAATCGAGAAGCACGAGCAGTACTTC.